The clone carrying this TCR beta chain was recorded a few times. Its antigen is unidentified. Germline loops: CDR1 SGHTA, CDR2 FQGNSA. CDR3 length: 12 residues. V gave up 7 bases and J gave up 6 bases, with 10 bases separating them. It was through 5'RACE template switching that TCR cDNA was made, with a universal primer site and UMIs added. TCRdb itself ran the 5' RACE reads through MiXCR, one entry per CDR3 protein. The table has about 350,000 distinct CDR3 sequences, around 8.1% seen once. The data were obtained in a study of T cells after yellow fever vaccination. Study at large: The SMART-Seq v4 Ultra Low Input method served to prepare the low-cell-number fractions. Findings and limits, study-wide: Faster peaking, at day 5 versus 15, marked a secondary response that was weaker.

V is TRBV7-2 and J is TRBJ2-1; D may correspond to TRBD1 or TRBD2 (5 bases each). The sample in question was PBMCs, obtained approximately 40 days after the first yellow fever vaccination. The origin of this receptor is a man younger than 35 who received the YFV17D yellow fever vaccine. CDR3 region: CASTRDGNEQFF. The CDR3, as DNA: TGTGCCAGCACCCGGGACGGCAATGAGCAGTTCTTC.